The T cell receptor beta chain described here comes from a study of human T cells and chemical hapten exposure. The wider study: An approximately 2 cm by approximately 2 cm inner upper arm patch received 2% DPC for sensitization.

TCRdb passed the RACE reads through MiXCR, listing each CDR3 protein once. Found here are about 120,000 distinct CDR3 sequences, around 10% of them singletons; the top ten hold roughly 2.3%. Time point of the sample: patch test 3, about 24 weeks after DPC sensitization. Regarding treatment: therapeutic diphenylcyclopropenone sensitization with weekly scalp DPC. This clonotype was observed many times. V lost 5 bases, J lost 7 bases, and 4 bases stayed unmatched. CDR3 length: 14 amino acids. From germline, CDR1 is SGHTA and CDR2 FQGNSA. Material: whole blood, obtained in connection with sensitization to the hapten diphenylcyclopropenone (DPC). The chain uses TRBV7-2 and TRBJ2-2, with TRBD2 matching 10 bases. This receptor was taken from a woman in her forties or fifties with alopecia areata. Some clones in this sample may be carry-over from other donors' samples. CDR3 nucleotides: TGTGCCAGCAGCCCAGCGGGGGGGTTCGGGGAGCTGTTTTTT. It codes for CASSPAGGFGELFF.